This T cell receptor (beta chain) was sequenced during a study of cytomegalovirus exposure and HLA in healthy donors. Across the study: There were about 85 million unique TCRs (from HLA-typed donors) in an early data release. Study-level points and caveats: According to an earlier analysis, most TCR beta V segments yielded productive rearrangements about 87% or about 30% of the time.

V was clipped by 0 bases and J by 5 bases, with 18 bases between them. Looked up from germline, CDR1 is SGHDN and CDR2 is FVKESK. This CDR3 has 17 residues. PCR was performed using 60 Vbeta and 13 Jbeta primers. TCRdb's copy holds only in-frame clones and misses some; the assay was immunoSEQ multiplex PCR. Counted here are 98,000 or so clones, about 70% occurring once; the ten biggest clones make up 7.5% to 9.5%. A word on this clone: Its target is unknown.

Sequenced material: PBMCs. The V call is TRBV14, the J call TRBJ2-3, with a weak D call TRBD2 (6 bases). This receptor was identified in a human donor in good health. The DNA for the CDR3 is TGTGCCAGCAGCCAAGACTTGAGGGGCGCGGGGCTAGATACGCAGTATTTT. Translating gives CASSQDLRGAGLDTQYF. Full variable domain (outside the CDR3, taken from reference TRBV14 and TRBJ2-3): EAGVTQFPSHSVIEKGQTVTLRCDPISGHDNLYWYRRVMGKEIKFLLHFVKESKQDESGMPNNRFLAERTGGTYSTLKVQPAELEDSGVYFCASSQDLRGAGLDTQYFGPGTRLTVL.